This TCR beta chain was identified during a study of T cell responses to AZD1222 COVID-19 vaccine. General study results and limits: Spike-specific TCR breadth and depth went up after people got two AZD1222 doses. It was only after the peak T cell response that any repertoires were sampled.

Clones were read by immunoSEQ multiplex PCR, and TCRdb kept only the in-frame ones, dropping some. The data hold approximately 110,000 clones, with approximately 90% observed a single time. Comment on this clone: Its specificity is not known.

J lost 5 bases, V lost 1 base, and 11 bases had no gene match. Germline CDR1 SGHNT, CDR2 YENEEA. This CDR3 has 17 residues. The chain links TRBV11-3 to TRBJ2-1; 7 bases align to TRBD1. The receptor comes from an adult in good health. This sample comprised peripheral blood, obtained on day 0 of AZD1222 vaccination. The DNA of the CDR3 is TGTGCCAGCAGCTTAGGCATCAGGACCGGGACAGACAATGAGCAGTTCTTC. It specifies CASSLGIRTGTDNEQFF.